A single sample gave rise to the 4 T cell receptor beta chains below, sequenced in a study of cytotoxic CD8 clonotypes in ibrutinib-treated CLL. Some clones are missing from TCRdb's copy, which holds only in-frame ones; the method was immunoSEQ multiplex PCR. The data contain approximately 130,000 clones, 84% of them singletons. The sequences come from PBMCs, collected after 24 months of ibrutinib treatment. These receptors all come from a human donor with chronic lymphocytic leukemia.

CDR3 loop: CASSKLASFLYGYTF. The CDR3 nucleotides are TGTGCCAGTAGTAAACTAGCGTCCTTCCTCTATGGCTACACCTTC. The V and J genes are TRBV19 and TRBJ1-2; D unresolved. The CDR3 spans 15 residues. Germline V gene lookup returns CDR1 LNHDA and CDR2 SQIVND (reference sequence). Trimming stripped 4 bases from V and 4 bases from J, with 16 bases between.

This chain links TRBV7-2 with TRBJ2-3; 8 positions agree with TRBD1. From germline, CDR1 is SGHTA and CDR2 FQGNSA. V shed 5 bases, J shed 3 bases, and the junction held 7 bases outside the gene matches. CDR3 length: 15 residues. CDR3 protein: CASSRTGFLTDTQYF. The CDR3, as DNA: TGTGCCAGCAGCCGGACAGGGTTCCTGACAGATACGCAGTATTTT.

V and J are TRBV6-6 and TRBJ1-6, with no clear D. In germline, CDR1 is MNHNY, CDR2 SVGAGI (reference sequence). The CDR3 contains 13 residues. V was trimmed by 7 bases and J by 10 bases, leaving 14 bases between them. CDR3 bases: TGTGCCAGCATGATAAAGGGCAACTCACCCCTCCACTTT. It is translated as CASMIKGNSPLHF.

The CDR3 DNA is TGCAGCGTTGAGGTCAGGGCCTATGGCTACACCTTC. Translating gives CSVEVRAYGYTF. V and J are TRBV29-1 and TRBJ1-2, with D possibly being TRBD1 (5 bases). Trimming removed 3 bases at V and 4 bases at J, with 9 bases between. Germline assignment: CDR1 SQVTM and CDR2 ANQGSEA. The CDR3 sequence is 12 residues long.